This T cell receptor beta chain was found in a study of OX40 agonist ivuxolimab in advanced cancers. Points from the study as a whole: Which antigen the expanded peripheral T cells recognized is unknown. Partial responders at 0.1-3.0 mg/kg showed near-lowest clonal expansion.

This clone showed up just once. Its antigen is unknown. Germline lookup yields CDR1 LNHDA and CDR2 SQIVND (reference sequence). J lost 2 bases, V lost 5 bases, and 6 bases had no gene match. The CDR3 has 16 residues. The timepoints at which blood was sampled were baseline, cycle 4 day 1, and cycle 7 day 1. TCRdb's copy holds only in-frame clones and misses some; the assay was immunoSEQ multiplex PCR. The sample contains 60,000 to 90,000 clones, more than 90% of which appear only once. The sequenced sample was CD4+ or CD8+ T cells sorted from blood, obtained in a trial of the OX40 agonist ivuxolimab. The chain recombines TRBV19 with TRBJ2-1; 10 nucleotides match TRBD1. This sequence originates from an adult with an advanced solid tumor such as melanoma, head and neck, liver or kidney cancer. CDR3 amino acids: CASSSPGTGAYNEQFF. Here the CDR3 DNA reads TGTGCCAGTAGTTCTCCCGGGACAGGGGCCTACAATGAGCAGTTCTTC.